Listed below are T cell receptor beta chains from one sample, sequenced in a study of immune cell composition in non-small cell lung cancer. Profiling relied on immunoSEQ multiplex PCR, and the TCRdb table lists in-frame clones only, not all of them. This table holds approximately 15,000 clones, about 85% found once. Sequencing used lung tumor tissue. These receptors all stem from a human donor with non-small cell lung cancer. Both conserved end residues are part of each CDR3. Fields, in order: clone size, J gene, V gene, D gene, CDR3 protein, CDR3 DNA. The D gene is left open where the match is weak. Some rows mark clone size as missing; the rest say once, few, many or name a class of expanded clone.

NA TRBJ1-5 TRBV27 TRBD1 CASSRQGDQPQHF TGTGCCAGCAGTCGACAGGGGGATCAGCCCCAGCATTTT
NA TRBJ1-1 TRBV7-9 NA CASERGVRTEAFF TGTGCCAGCGAACGAGGGGTGCGCACTGAAGCTTTCTTT
NA TRBJ2-1 TRBV7-2 NA CASSLGLYNEQFF TGTGCCAGCAGCTTAGGGCTGTACAATGAGCAGTTCTTC
NA TRBJ2-2 TRBV11-2 TRBD2 CASSLGTSVSTGELFF TGCGCCAGCAGCTTAGGGACTAGCGTATCCACCGGGGAGCTGTTTTTT
NA TRBJ1-2 TRBV6-5 NA CASRDRNFYGYTF TGTGCCAGCAGGGACCGAAACTTCTATGGCTACACCTTC
few TRBJ2-1 TRBV6-5 TRBD2 CASTSGTSYNEQFF TGTGCCAGTACTAGCGGGACATCCTACAATGAGCAGTTCTTC
NA TRBJ2-5 TRBV7-9 NA CASSPDGPRPLETQYF TGTGCCAGCAGCCCAGACGGGCCCAGACCCCTAGAGACCCAGTACTTC
NA TRBJ1-1 TRBV11-3 NA CASKRQGPEAFF TGTGCCAGCAAGCGGCAGGGGCCTGAAGCTTTCTTT
NA TRBJ1-3 TRBV19 NA CASRALGNTIYF TGTGCCAGTAGGGCTCTGGGAAACACCATATATTTT
once TRBJ1-2 TRBV19 NA CASSTRGSSYGYTF TGTGCCAGTAGCACCAGGGGATCGAGCTATGGCTACACCTTC
once TRBJ2-7 TRBV6-1 TRBD2 CATQWSSGLSYEQYF TGTGCCACTCAATGGTCTAGCGGCCTCTCCTACGAGCAGTACTTC
NA TRBJ1-2 TRBV11-3 TRBD1 CASSFPGTGGFGYTF TGTGCCAGCAGCTTCCCCGGGACAGGGGGGTTCGGCTACACCTTC
NA TRBJ1-1 TRBV28 NA CASTIRGVNTEAFF TGTGCCAGCACCATCAGGGGCGTGAACACTGAAGCTTTCTTT
few TRBJ2-1 TRBV19 NA CASSTALSGLSYNEQFF TGTGCCAGTAGTACGGCCCTTAGCGGTTTGTCCTACAATGAGCAGTTCTTC
NA TRBJ2-1 TRBV5-1 NA CASSLDVGTSYNEQFF TGCGCCAGCAGCTTGGATGTCGGGACCTCCTACAATGAGCAGTTCTTC
NA TRBJ2-3 TRBV18 NA CASSTEGAGTDTQYF TGTGCCAGCTCAACCGAAGGAGCGGGCACAGATACGCAGTATTTT
NA TRBJ2-2 TRBV11-2 NA CASSLNTANTGELFF TGTGCCAGCAGCCTCAACACAGCGAACACCGGGGAGCTGTTTTTT
NA TRBJ1-1 TRBV5-6 TRBD1 CASRPTGAYTEAFF TGTGCCAGCAGGCCAACAGGGGCCTACACTGAAGCTTTCTTT
NA TRBJ1-1 TRBV19 NA CASSKSSGGTEAFF TGTGCCAGTAGTAAGTCTTCGGGTGGCACTGAAGCTTTCTTT
NA TRBJ2-2 TRBV19 TRBD1 CASSPGTGPTGELFF TGTGCCAGTAGTCCGGGGACAGGGCCCACCGGGGAGCTGTTTTTT
NA TRBJ2-1 TRBV6-5 TRBD2 CASSLTSGRHNEQFF TGTGCCAGCAGCCTGACTAGCGGGAGACACAATGAGCAGTTCTTC
NA TRBJ2-3 TRBV11-2 TRBD2 CASSLAGLAGEGGTQYF TGTGCCAGCAGCTTAGCAGGACTAGCGGGGGAGGGTGGCACGCAGTATTTT
NA TRBJ2-7 TRBV5-1 TRBD2 CASRPDSGRVYEQYF TGCGCCAGCAGGCCAGATAGCGGGAGGGTCTACGAGCAGTACTTC
once TRBJ2-1 TRBV19 TRBD2 CASSTGLAGVTEQFF TGTGCCAGTAGTACCGGACTAGCGGGAGTCACTGAGCAGTTCTTC
NA TRBJ2-2 TRBV7-6 NA CASSLAGSANTGELFF TGTGCCAGCAGCTTAGCTGGCAGCGCTAACACCGGGGAGCTGTTTTTT
NA TRBJ2-3 TRBV28 TRBD2 CASSLVELAGDLDTQYF TGTGCCAGCAGTTTAGTGGAGCTAGCGGGAGATCTGGATACGCAGTATTTT
NA TRBJ2-5 TRBV18 NA CASSLGMEETQYF TGTGCCAGCTCACTCGGTATGGAAGAGACCCAGTACTTC
NA TRBJ2-7 TRBV6-6 TRBD1 CASTIRTGPYEQYF TGTGCCAGCACCATCAGGACAGGGCCCTACGAGCAGTACTTC
NA TRBJ2-3 TRBV19 NA CASSGPRGGGLGHPSTDTQYF TGTGCCAGTAGTGGACCCCGGGGTGGTGGCCTGGGCCATCCCTCCACAGATACGCAGTATTTT
NA TRBJ2-3 TRBV11-2 NA CASSLVGRDTQYF TGTGCCAGCAGCTTAGTAGGTAGGGATACGCAGTATTTT
NA TRBJ2-2 TRBV13 NA CASSLRATGELFF TGTGCCAGCAGCTTAAGGGCAACCGGGGAGCTGTTTTTT
NA TRBJ1-3 TRBV6-6 NA CASSLLPGVPGNTIYF TGTGCCAGCAGTTTATTGCCCGGAGTTCCTGGAAACACCATATATTTT
NA TRBJ2-3 TRBV5-4 NA CASSSNWGIGTDTQYF TGTGCCAGCAGCTCTAATTGGGGGATAGGGACAGATACGCAGTATTTT
NA TRBJ2-1 TRBV7-9 TRBD2 CASSWGGEDNNEQFF TGTGCCAGCAGCTGGGGGGGGGAGGATAACAATGAGCAGTTCTTC
NA TRBJ2-5 TRBV7-9 TRBD2 CASSSGLAGGTGIQETQYF TGTGCCAGCAGCTCCGGACTAGCGGGAGGGACGGGGATACAAGAGACCCAGTACTTC
NA TRBJ2-6 TRBV5-6 NA CASSLASVASGANVLTF TGTGCCAGCAGCTTGGCTAGCGTGGCCTCTGGGGCCAACGTCCTGACTTTC
NA TRBJ2-7 TRBV12-2 NA CASPPRGISYEQYF TGTGCATCCCCCCCCAGGGGGATCTCCTACGAGCAGTACTTC